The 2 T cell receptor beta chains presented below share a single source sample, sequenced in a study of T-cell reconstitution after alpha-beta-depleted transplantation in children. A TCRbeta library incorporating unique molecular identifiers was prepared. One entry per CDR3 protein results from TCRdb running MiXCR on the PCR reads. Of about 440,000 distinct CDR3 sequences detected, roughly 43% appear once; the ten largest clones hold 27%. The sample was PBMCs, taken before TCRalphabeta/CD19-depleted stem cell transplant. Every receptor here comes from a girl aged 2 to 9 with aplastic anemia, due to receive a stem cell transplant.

In DNA, the CDR3 is TGTGCCAGTATGATACCTAGCGGAGAGCAGTTCTTC. Amino acid sequence: CASMIPSGEQFF. The rearrangement joins TRBV28 to TRBJ2-1, with 7 bases fitting TRBD2. V shed 9 bases and J 10 bases; nucleotides not matched to a gene: 9. The germline V gene encodes CDR1 MDHEN and CDR2 SYDVKM. The CDR3 consists of 12 residues. Combining the CDR3 with reference TRBV28 and TRBJ2-1 gives the whole variable domain DVKVTQSSRYLVKRTGEKVFLECVQDMDHENMFWYRQDPGLGLRLIYFSYDVKMKEKGDIPEGYSVSREKKERFSLILESASTNQTSMYLCASMIPSGEQFFGPGTRLTVL.

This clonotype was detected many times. CDR3 protein: CASSIGIGELFF. CDR3 sequence (DNA): TGTGCCAGTAGTATAGGTATCGGGGAGCTGTTTTTT. The V and J genes are TRBV19 and TRBJ2-2, with no clear D. Germline V gives CDR1 LNHDA, CDR2 SQIVND (reference sequence). The length of the CDR3 is 12 residues. V gave up 1 base and J gave up 7 bases, with 4 bases separating them.